This T cell receptor beta chain was identified during a study of T cell repertoires in cytomegalovirus infection. Study in general: Carrying CMV and the relevant HLA type showed in public TCR beta signatures.

TCRdb ran MiXCR on the reads and lists one entry per CDR3 protein. This table holds more than 90,000 distinct CDR3 sequences, around 10% found once. Germline-derived CDR1 and CDR2 are PRHDT and FYEKMQ (reference sequence). The V end lost 0 bases, the J end lost 0 bases, and 9 bases lay between the germline ends. The CDR3 is 16 amino acids. Overall study findings and caveats: In two of eight donors, the top clonotype was HLA-C-restricted CMV-specific. Summed frequency of shared TCR beta families picked out CMV carriers who also had the relevant HLA.

The sample holds a few counts of this clonotype. Its target is not known. The sequence derives from a human donor in good health (CMV status not recorded). Some clones in this sample may be carry-over from other donors' samples. The sample was PBMCs, sequenced either directly or after in vitro stimulation (not recorded which). This chain links TRBV13 with TRBJ2-1, with TRBD2 as a possible D gene (6 bases). CDR3 nucleotide sequence: TGTGCCAGCAGCTTAGGCGCGGGGAACTCCTACAATGAGCAGTTCTTC. The encoded protein is CASSLGAGNSYNEQFF.